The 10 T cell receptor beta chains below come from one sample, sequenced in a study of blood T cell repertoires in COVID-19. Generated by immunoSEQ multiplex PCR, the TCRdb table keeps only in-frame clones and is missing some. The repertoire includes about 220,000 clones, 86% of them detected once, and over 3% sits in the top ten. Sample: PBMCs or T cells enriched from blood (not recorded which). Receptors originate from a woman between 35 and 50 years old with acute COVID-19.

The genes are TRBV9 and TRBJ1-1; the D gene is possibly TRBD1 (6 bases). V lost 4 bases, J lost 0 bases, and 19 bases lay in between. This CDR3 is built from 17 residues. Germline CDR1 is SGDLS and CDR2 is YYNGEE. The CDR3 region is CASSSGGRGLMNTEAFF. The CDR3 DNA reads TGTGCCAGCAGCTCGGGAGGCAGGGGCCTAATGAACACTGAAGCTTTCTTT.

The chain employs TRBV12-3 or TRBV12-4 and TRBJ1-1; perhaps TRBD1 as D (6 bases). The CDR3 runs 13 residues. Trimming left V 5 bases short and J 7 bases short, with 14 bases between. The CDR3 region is CASSPDSFFEAFF. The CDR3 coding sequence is TGTGCCAGCAGTCCGGACAGTTTTTTTGAAGCTTTCTTT.

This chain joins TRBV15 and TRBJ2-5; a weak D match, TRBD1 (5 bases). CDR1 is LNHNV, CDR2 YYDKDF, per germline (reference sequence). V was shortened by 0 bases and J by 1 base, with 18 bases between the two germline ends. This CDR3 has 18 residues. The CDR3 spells CATSRDLGLQAAQETQYF. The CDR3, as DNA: TGTGCCACCAGCAGAGATTTGGGGCTTCAGGCTGCCCAAGAGACCCAGTACTTC.

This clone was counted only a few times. CDR3 region: CASSDSLSPLHF. For the CDR3, the DNA is TGTGCCAGCAGTGACAGTTTGTCACCCCTCCACTTT. The chain uses TRBV6-2 or TRBV6-3 and TRBJ1-6; the D gene is possibly TRBD1 (5 bases). The CDR3 extends over 12 amino acids. Per germline, CDR1 MNHEY and CDR2 SVGEGT. The V end was cut by 5 bases, the J end by 10 bases, with 9 bases between.

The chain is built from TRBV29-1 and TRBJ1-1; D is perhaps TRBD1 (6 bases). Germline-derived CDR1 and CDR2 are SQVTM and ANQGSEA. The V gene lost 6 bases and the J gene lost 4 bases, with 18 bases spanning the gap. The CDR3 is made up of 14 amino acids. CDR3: CSVAEGRGSTEAFF. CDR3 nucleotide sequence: TGCAGCGTAGCTGAGGGCAGGGGAAGCACTGAAGCTTTCTTT.

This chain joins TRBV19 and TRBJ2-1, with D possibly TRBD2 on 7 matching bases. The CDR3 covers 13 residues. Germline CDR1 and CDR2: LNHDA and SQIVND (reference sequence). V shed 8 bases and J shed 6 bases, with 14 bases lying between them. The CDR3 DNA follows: TGTGCCAGTGGGGGGGCCGCTGTCAATGAGCAGTTCTTC. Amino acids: CASGGAAVNEQFF.

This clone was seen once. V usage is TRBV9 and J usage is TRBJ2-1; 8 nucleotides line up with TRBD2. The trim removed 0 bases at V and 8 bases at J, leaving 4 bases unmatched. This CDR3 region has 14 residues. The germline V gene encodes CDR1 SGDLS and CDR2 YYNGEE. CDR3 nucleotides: TGTGCCAGCAGCGTAGACGGGGGGGCCTATGAGCAGTTCTTC. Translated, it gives CASSVDGGAYEQFF.

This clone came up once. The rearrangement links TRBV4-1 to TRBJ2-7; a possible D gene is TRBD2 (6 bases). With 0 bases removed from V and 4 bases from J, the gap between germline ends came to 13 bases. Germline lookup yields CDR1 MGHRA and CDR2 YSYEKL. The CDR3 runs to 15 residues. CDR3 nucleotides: TGCGCCAGCAGCCAAGATTCTGGGGACTGGTACGAGCAGTACGTC. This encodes CASSQDSGDWYEQYV.

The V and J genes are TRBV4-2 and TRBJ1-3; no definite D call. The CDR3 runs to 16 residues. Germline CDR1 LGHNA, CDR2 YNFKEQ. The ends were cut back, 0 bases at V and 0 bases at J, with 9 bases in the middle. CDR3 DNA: TGTGCCAGCAGCCAAGAAGGTCAGGCCTCTGGAAACACCATATATTTT. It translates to CASSQEGQASGNTIYF.

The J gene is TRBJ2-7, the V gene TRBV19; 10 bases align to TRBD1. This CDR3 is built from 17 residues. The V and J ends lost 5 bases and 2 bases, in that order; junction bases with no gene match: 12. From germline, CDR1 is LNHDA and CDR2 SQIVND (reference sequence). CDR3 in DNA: TGTGCCAGTAGTGCGGGGGCCCGGGACAGGGGTACCTACGAGCAGTACTTC. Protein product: CASSAGARDRGTYEQYF.